Below are 27 T cell receptor beta chains sequenced from a single sample in a study of blood T cell repertoires in COVID-19. Data came from immunoSEQ multiplex PCR; TCRdb stores just in-frame clones and leaves some out. The sample has about 250,000 clones, 83% seen once. The sample was peripheral blood. The receptors shown here come from a human donor in a cohort sampled during active COVID-19.

The rearrangement links TRBV9 to TRBJ2-2, with 7 bases lining up with TRBD2. The ends lost 4 bases at V and 7 bases at J; junction bases unmatched: 7. The CDR3 is 14 residues long. Germline CDR1 is SGDLS and CDR2 is YYNGEE. For the CDR3, the DNA is TGTGCCAGCAGCAGTCTAGCGGCGGGCGGGGAGCTGTTTTTT. It is translated as CASSSLAAGGELFF.

This chain connects TRBV3-1 (or the pseudogene TRBV3-2) to TRBJ2-5; TRBD1 matches 7 bases. Germline V gene data show CDR1 as LGHDT and CDR2 as YNNKEL (reference sequence). The CDR3 sequence is 16 residues long. The V segment lost 0 bases and the J segment 5 bases; nucleotides outside the gene matches: 9. CDR3 loop: CASSQEGRGRRETQYF. In DNA, the CDR3 is TGTGCCAGCAGCCAAGAGGGAAGGGGGCGCAGGGAGACCCAGTACTTC.

The chain joins TRBV6-5 to TRBJ1-3; 8 bases map to TRBD1. V trimming: 5 bases; J trimming: 4 bases; junction bases outside the gene matches: 4. CDR3 size: 14 residues. Germline CDR1 and CDR2: MNHEY and SVGAGI. CDR3 protein: CASSTGGFGNTIYF. DNA of the CDR3: TGTGCCAGCAGTACAGGGGGTTTCGGAAACACCATATATTTT.

The chain uses TRBV6-6 and TRBJ1-5; 9 bases match TRBD1. The CDR3 length is 12 residues. Germline-derived CDR1 and CDR2 are MNHNY and SVGAGI (reference sequence). Trimming at V came to 11 bases and at J to 5 bases, leaving 4 bases not matched to a gene. The CDR3 DNA reads TGTGCCGCCGGGACAGGGCATCAGCCCCAGCATTTT. Translation: CAAGTGHQPQHF.

The rearrangement joins TRBV6-4 to TRBJ1-1; perhaps TRBD1 as D (5 bases). The V and J ends lost 6 bases and 3 bases respectively, with 11 bases between them. The CDR3 loop spans 13 amino acids. CDR1 and CDR2 from the germline V gene are MRHNA and SNTAGT. The CDR3 sequence is CASSLDRYTEAFF. The CDR3 DNA reads as TGTGCCAGCAGCTTAGACAGATACACTGAAGCTTTCTTT.

The CDR3 loop is CASSVATDTQYF. The CDR3 region has the DNA TGTGCCAGTTCTGTGGCCACAGATACGCAGTATTTT. This chain uses TRBV28 with TRBJ2-3; D is unresolved. Deletions cut 9 bases from V and 2 bases from J, with 9 bases between. The V gene's germline CDR1 is MDHEN and CDR2 SYDVKM. The CDR3 has 12 residues.

V gene TRBV12-3 or TRBV12-4 combines with J gene TRBJ2-3; D perhaps matches TRBD2 (5 bases). V was pared by 2 bases and J by 4 bases, with 7 bases between. The CDR3 consists of 13 residues. The CDR3 DNA is TGTGCCAGCAGTTTACTGAGGGCAGATACGCAGTATTTT. Encoded protein: CASSLLRADTQYF.

In its sample, this clone was seen a few times. The rearrangement joins TRBV4-1 to TRBJ1-6; the D gene is possibly TRBD1 (5 bases). V shed 1 base and J shed 8 bases, with 12 bases lying between them. Germline V gene data show CDR1 as MGHRA and CDR2 as YSYEKL. The CDR3 loop spans 15 amino acids. The CDR3 region has the DNA TGCGCCAGCAGCCAAGTCGGTGGGGGGGATTCACCCCTCCACTTT. Translating it yields CASSQVGGGDSPLHF.

V is TRBV4-1 and J is TRBJ2-4, with 15 bases that match TRBD2. With 4 bases clipped from V and 0 bases from J, the junction kept 4 bases outside the gene matches. Germline values: CDR1 MGHRA, CDR2 YSYEKL. This CDR3 contains 18 residues. CDR3 residues: CASSPGLAGGLAKNIQYF. The CDR3 coding sequence is TGCGCCAGCAGCCCGGGACTAGCGGGGGGCCTAGCCAAAAACATTCAGTACTTC.

The genes are TRBV7-9 and TRBJ2-2; 12 bases fit TRBD2. This CDR3 is 15 amino acids long. Germline assignment: CDR1 SEHNR and CDR2 FQNEAQ (reference sequence). V was clipped by 4 bases and J by 8 bases; unmatched bases: 5. CDR3 amino acids: CASSSPTSGGGELFF. The CDR3 region has the DNA TGTGCCAGCAGCTCCCCGACTAGCGGGGGAGGGGAGCTGTTTTTT.

The V and J genes are TRBV14 and TRBJ2-2, with 9 positions matching TRBD1. The germline V gene has CDR1 SGHDN and CDR2 FVKESK. The V gene end was trimmed by 0 bases and the J gene end by 7 bases; junction bases not matched to a gene: 15. This CDR3 has 19 amino acids. The CDR3 spells CASSQEKRAGTGRVGELFF. The CDR3 nucleotides are TGTGCCAGCAGCCAAGAGAAACGCGCTGGGACAGGGAGGGTCGGGGAGCTGTTTTTT. Full variable domain (remainder filled in from reference TRBV14 and TRBJ2-2): EAGVTQFPSHSVIEKGQTVTLRCDPISGHDNLYWYRRVMGKEIKFLLHFVKESKQDESGMPNNRFLAERTGGTYSTLKVQPAELEDSGVYFCASSQEKRAGTGRVGELFFGEGSRLTVL.

The table lists this clone with a few counts. The chain uses TRBV11-3 and TRBJ1-1; TRBD1 matches at 7 bases. Germline V gene data show CDR1 as SGHNT and CDR2 as YENEEA. This CDR3 has 15 residues. Unmatched junction bases numbered 4, after V lost 2 bases and J lost 1 base. The CDR3 loop is CASSLRGQTNTEAFF. CDR3 coding DNA: TGTGCCAGCAGCTTAAGGGGACAGACGAACACTGAAGCTTTCTTT.

The chain combines TRBV7-8 with TRBJ1-6, with 7 nucleotides matching TRBD1. CDR1 SGHVS and CDR2 FQNEAQ come from the germline V gene. The CDR3 is made up of 16 amino acids. Germline trimming cut 8 bases from V and 3 bases from J; bases unmatched to any gene: 10. This CDR3 reads CASAKDRTFYNSPLHF. The CDR3 bases are TGTGCCAGCGCGAAGGACAGGACCTTCTATAATTCACCCCTCCACTTT.

This clone was detected ten times or more. The chain links TRBV20-1 to TRBJ1-2, with TRBD1 as a possible D gene (6 bases). The V gene's germline CDR1 is DFQATT and CDR2 SNEGSKA (reference sequence). V gave up 3 bases and J gave up 6 bases, with 14 bases separating them. The CDR3 is 13 residues long. The CDR3 DNA reads TGCAGTGCTAGTAAGGGGAAGGGGGATGGCTACACCTTC. Its translation: CSASKGKGDGYTF.

The J gene is TRBJ2-7, the V gene TRBV11-3; no firm D call. V gave up 0 bases and J gave up 2 bases, with 5 bases separating them. The CDR3 totals 13 residues. The germline gives CDR1 SGHNT, CDR2 YENEEA. The CDR3 here is CASSLDYTYEQYF. The CDR3 region has the DNA TGTGCCAGCAGCTTAGATTACACCTACGAGCAGTACTTC.

The chain links TRBV7-9 to TRBJ1-4; 7 bases fit TRBD1. CDR1 and CDR2 from the germline V gene are SEHNR and FQNEAQ (reference sequence). The CDR3 runs 13 residues. With 2 bases clipped from V and 6 bases from J, the junction kept 0 bases outside the gene matches. In nucleotides, the CDR3 is TGTGCCAGCAGCTTAACAGGGGATGAAAAACTGTTTTTT. It translates to CASSLTGDEKLFF.

This clone occurred once. The J gene is TRBJ1-2, the V gene TRBV30; D unresolved. The germline gives CDR1 GTSNPN, CDR2 SVGIG (reference sequence). The CDR3 has 15 amino acids. V dropped 2 bases and J dropped 0 bases, with 13 bases sitting between them. The CDR3 protein is CAWSPKLYSNYGYTF. The CDR3 bases are TGTGCCTGGAGTCCAAAACTATATTCTAACTATGGCTACACCTTC.

This clone has at least ten counts. The V gene is TRBV27, the J gene TRBJ2-1; the match to TRBD1 covers 9 bases. The CDR3 length is 16 residues. With V trimmed by 6 bases and J by 1 base, 7 bases remained unmatched. The germline V gene encodes CDR1 MNHEY and CDR2 SMNVEV (reference sequence). CDR3 residues: CASRSGTGKSYNEQFF. CDR3 sequence (DNA): TGTGCCAGCAGGTCAGGGACAGGGAAGTCCTACAATGAGCAGTTCTTC.

The chain combines TRBV2 with TRBJ2-3, with 14 bases fitting TRBD2. Germline V CDR1 and CDR2: SNHLY, FYNNEI. The J segment lost 5 bases and the V segment lost 10 bases, leaving 11 bases of the junction unmatched. The CDR3 is made up of 16 amino acids. The CDR3 loop is CATLDETSGREDTQYF. CDR3 nucleotide sequence: TGTGCCACCTTAGATGAGACTAGCGGGAGGGAAGATACGCAGTATTTT.

The chain has TRBV11-2 and TRBJ2-3; the match to TRBD2 covers 10 bases. The germline CDR1 and CDR2 sequences are SGHAT and FQNNGV. Trimming at V came to 1 base and at J to 1 base, leaving 5 bases not matched to a gene. The CDR3 covers 17 residues. The CDR3 bases are TGTGCCAGCAGCTTAGTGCCTAGCGGGAGTGGCACAGATACGCAGTATTTT. Translation: CASSLVPSGSGTDTQYF.

The V gene is TRBV27, the J gene TRBJ1-1; D is possibly TRBD1 (6 bases). The germline gives CDR1 MNHEY, CDR2 SMNVEV (reference sequence). V lost 1 base, J lost 5 bases, and 17 bases lay in between. The CDR3 has 16 residues. The CDR3 here is CASSLYGEGGGTEAFF. As DNA, the CDR3 is TGTGCCAGCAGTTTATATGGGGAGGGGGGCGGAACTGAAGCTTTCTTT.

The gene calls are TRBV6-5 and TRBJ2-3; 9 bases match TRBD2. The CDR3 is made up of 15 amino acids. The ends lost 8 bases at V and 4 bases at J; junction bases unmatched: 10. Germline V gene lookup returns CDR1 MNHEY and CDR2 SVGAGI. The DNA for the CDR3 is TGTGCCAGCCCGAGGGGAGCGGGGGGCCCAGATACGCAGTATTTT. Protein product: CASPRGAGGPDTQYF.

The V gene is TRBV19, the J gene TRBJ2-1; D is unresolved. The CDR3 contains 12 residues. Germline assignment: CDR1 LNHDA and CDR2 SQIVND (reference sequence). Trimming took off 5 bases at V and 9 bases at J, with 11 bases between the two ends. The CDR3: CASSWIRGEQFF. CDR3 DNA sequence: TGTGCCAGTAGTTGGATCCGAGGTGAGCAGTTCTTC.

The sample holds a few counts of this clone. V is TRBV2 and J is TRBJ2-2, with D tentatively TRBD2 (5 bases). This CDR3 is built from 15 residues. V lost 3 bases and J lost 7, with 15 bases in between. Germline V lookup: CDR1 SNHLY, CDR2 FYNNEI. This CDR3 is CASSEVRLASGELFF. For the CDR3, the DNA is TGTGCCAGCAGTGAGGTCCGGCTAGCTAGCGGGGAGCTGTTTTTT.

This clone was found a few times. This chain uses TRBV5-1 with TRBJ1-6; unclear D gene. The germline gives CDR1 SGHRS, CDR2 YFSETQ. Trimming stripped 5 bases from V and 8 bases from J, with 11 bases between. The CDR3 consists of 13 residues. The CDR3 is CASRGMEDSPLHF. CDR3 sequence (DNA): TGCGCCAGCAGAGGGATGGAGGATTCACCCCTCCACTTT.

The genes are TRBV6-6 and TRBJ1-2; D possibly corresponds to TRBD1 (5 bases). Trimming left V 5 bases short and J 4 bases short, with 14 bases between. CDR1 and CDR2 from the germline V gene are MNHNY and SVGAGI (reference sequence). CDR3 length: 14 residues. In DNA form, the CDR3 reads TGTGCCAGCAGTGCCTTAACCGGGGGCTATGGCTACACCTTC. Protein sequence: CASSALTGGYGYTF.

This chain uses TRBV5-4 with TRBJ2-1, with D uncertain. Germline values: CDR1 SGHNT, CDR2 YYREEE (reference sequence). The CDR3 is 14 amino acids. Trimming stripped 8 bases from V and 0 bases from J, with 12 bases between. The DNA for the CDR3 is TGTGCCAGTACAACAGAGTACTCCTACAATGAGCAGTTCTTC. It specifies CASTTEYSYNEQFF.